This TCR beta chain is from a study of preoperative IRX-2 immunotherapy in early breast cancer. Measured with immunoSEQ multiplex PCR; TCRdb has only the in-frame clones, and not every one. This sample carries about 98,000 clones, roughly 90% of them seen once, and the ten largest clones take 2% to 2.5%. Treatment indicated: preoperative locoregional IRX-2 cytokine immunotherapy. Samples came from a phase Ib trial of preoperative locoregional IRX-2 cytokine immunotherapy. The trim removed 4 bases at V and 0 bases at J, leaving 9 bases unmatched. The CDR3 covers 17 residues. Germline CDR1 and CDR2: MDHEN and SYDVKM.

The source is a human donor with breast cancer. The genes are TRBV28 and TRBJ1-2; 9 bases align to TRBD1. Specimen: tumor tissue, collected after IRX-2 immunotherapy. The CDR3 loop reads CASSSWDRAYSNYGYTF. In DNA form, the CDR3 reads TGTGCCAGCAGTTCCTGGGACAGGGCCTATTCTAACTATGGCTACACCTTC.